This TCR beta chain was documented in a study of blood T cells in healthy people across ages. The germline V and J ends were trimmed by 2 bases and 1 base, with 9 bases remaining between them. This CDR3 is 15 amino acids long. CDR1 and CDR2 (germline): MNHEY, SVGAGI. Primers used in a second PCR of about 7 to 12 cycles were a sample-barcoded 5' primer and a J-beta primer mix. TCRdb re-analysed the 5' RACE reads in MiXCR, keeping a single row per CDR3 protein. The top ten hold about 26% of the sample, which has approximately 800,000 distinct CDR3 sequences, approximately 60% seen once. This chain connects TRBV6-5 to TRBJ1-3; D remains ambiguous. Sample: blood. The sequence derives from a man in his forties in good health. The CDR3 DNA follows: TGTGCCAGCAGTTACCAGGCTGAGTCTGGAAACACCATATATTTT. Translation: CASSYQAESGNTIYF.